These 16 T cell receptor beta chains share one sample of origin, sequenced in a study of blood T cell repertoires in COVID-19. Repertoires were generated with immunoSEQ multiplex PCR, while TCRdb's copy carries only in-frame clones and drops some. The sample contains about 84,000 clones, 83% of which appear only once. Sequences were obtained from peripheral blood. These receptors were taken from a woman at least 80 years old with acute or convalescent COVID-19.

CDR3 sequence: CASSLFGGGGNQPQHF. The DNA of the CDR3 is TGTGCCAGCAGCTTGTTTGGGGGCGGAGGCAATCAGCCCCAGCATTTT. V and J are TRBV5-8 and TRBJ1-5; maybe TRBD1 (6 bases). Germline V gene data show CDR1 as SGHTS and CDR2 as YDEGEE. Trimming pared 1 base from V and 2 bases from J, leaving 13 bases between. The CDR3 spans 16 residues.

V gene TRBV3-1 (or the pseudogene TRBV3-2) combines with J gene TRBJ2-1, with D perhaps TRBD1 (6 bases). The ends were cut back, 4 bases at V and 0 bases at J, with 25 bases in the middle. This CDR3 contains 20 residues. Germline V gives CDR1 LGHDT, CDR2 YNNKEL (reference sequence). The CDR3 nucleotides read TGTGCCAGCAGCCCCATAACGGGACCGACAGGACCGCGCTCCTACAATGAGCAGTTCTTC. Amino acid sequence: CASSPITGPTGPRSYNEQFF.

This clone has more than one count but fewer than ten. CDR3 amino acids: CASSSALAGGNEQYF. DNA of the CDR3: TGCGCCAGCAGCTCCGCTCTAGCGGGAGGGAACGAGCAGTACTTC. The rearrangement links TRBV5-1 to TRBJ2-7; 12 nucleotides line up with TRBD2. CDR1 and CDR2 (germline): SGHRS, YFSETQ. V shed 3 bases, J shed 5 bases, and the junction held 6 bases outside the gene matches. The CDR3 runs to 15 residues.

The CDR3 nucleotides are TGTGCCAGCTCCCGAGAGAATCCTAACTATGGCTACACCTTC. It encodes CASSRENPNYGYTF. This sequence joins TRBV18 and TRBJ1-2; no definite D call. Trimming removed 6 bases at V and 0 bases at J, with 11 bases between. The CDR3 covers 14 residues. Germline V gives CDR1 KGHSH, CDR2 LQKENI.

The gene calls are TRBV11-2 and TRBJ2-2, with 7 bases lining up with TRBD2. V lost 6 bases, J lost 1 base, and 8 bases stayed unmatched. The CDR3 runs to 16 residues. In germline, CDR1 is SGHAT, CDR2 FQNNGV. The DNA for the CDR3 is TGTGCCAGCAGGGAGGGCGGACTAGTGAACACCGGGGAGCTGTTTTTT. As protein: CASREGGLVNTGELFF.

This chain connects TRBV25-1 to TRBJ1-3; D is undetermined. Per germline, CDR1 MGHDK and CDR2 SYGVNS. The CDR3 covers 18 residues. Trimming left V 4 bases short and J 4 bases short, with 23 bases between. The CDR3 coding sequence is TGTGCCAGCAGTGCCTGGCGAGGTCACAATACGGCAGGAAACACCATATATTTT. This translates into CASSAWRGHNTAGNTIYF.

The V gene is TRBV5-4, the J gene TRBJ1-4, with D possibly being TRBD1 (6 bases). The V gene's germline CDR1 is SGHNT and CDR2 YYREEE (reference sequence). Trimming shortened V by 2 bases and J by 5 bases, and 10 bases separated the two germline ends. The CDR3 is made up of 14 amino acids. The CDR3 sequence is CASSFGQNNEKLFF. The DNA for the CDR3 is TGTGCCAGCAGCTTTGGACAGAACAATGAAAAACTGTTTTTT.

J is TRBJ2-5 and V is TRBV7-6; a weak D match, TRBD1 (5 bases). V lost 1 base to trimming and J lost 2 bases, with 5 bases between them. This CDR3 is built from 13 residues. CDR1 is SGHVS and CDR2 is FNYEAQ in the germline V gene. The CDR3 DNA reads TGTGCCAGCAGCTTAGGACAGCAAGAGACCCAGTACTTC. Amino acid sequence: CASSLGQQETQYF. Variable domain in full (rest from reference TRBV7-6 and TRBJ2-5): GAGVSQSPRYKVTKRGQDVALRCDPISGHVSLYWYRQALGQGPEFLTYFNYEAQQDKSGLPNDRFSAERPEGSISTLTIQRTEQRDSAMYRCASSLGQQETQYFGPGTRLLVL.

The genes are TRBV5-5 and TRBJ2-1; D gene ambiguous. The CDR3 contains 14 residues. Germline V gives CDR1 SGHKS, CDR2 YYEKEE (reference sequence). Trimming shortened V by 0 bases and J by 4 bases, and 8 bases separated the two germline ends. For the CDR3, the DNA is TGTGCCAGCAGCTTGGCCCAGAAATACAATGAGCAGTTCTTC. Translated: CASSLAQKYNEQFF. The variable domain in full, completed from reference TRBV5-5 and TRBJ2-1, reads DAGVTQSPTHLIKTRGQQVTLRCSPISGHKSVSWYQQVLGQGPQFIFQYYEKEERGRGNFPDRFSARQFPNYSSELNVNALLLGDSALYLCASSLAQKYNEQFFGPGTRLTVL.

This CDR3 reads CASSRSDRYTEAFF. CDR3 in DNA: TGCGCCAGCAGCCGATCGGACAGGTACACTGAAGCTTTCTTT. The chain has TRBV5-1 and TRBJ1-1; TRBD1 agrees at 7 bases. The V gene's germline CDR1 is SGHRS and CDR2 YFSETQ. The CDR3 contains 14 residues. The V segment lost 4 bases and the J segment 3 bases; nucleotides outside the gene matches: 6.

The chain employs TRBV5-1 and TRBJ2-5, with D maybe TRBD1 (6 bases). The V end lost 2 bases, the J end lost 1 base, and 9 bases lay between the germline ends. Germline loops: CDR1 SGHRS, CDR2 YFSETQ. The CDR3 is made up of 14 amino acids. CDR3: CASSLQGPQETQYF. CDR3 DNA sequence: TGCGCCAGCAGCTTACAGGGACCCCAAGAGACCCAGTACTTC.

The chain employs TRBV18 and TRBJ2-7; TRBD2 aligns across 9 bases. The germline CDR1 and CDR2 sequences are KGHSH and LQKENI. The CDR3 totals 14 residues. Trimming cost V 3 bases and J 4 bases; bases outside gene matches: 4. The CDR3 nucleotides are TGTGCCAGCTCACCCCAGCGGGAGGAGTACGAGCAGTACTTC. Encoded protein: CASSPQREEYEQYF.

This clone was found a few times. The chain carries TRBV9 and TRBJ1-5; D gene unclear. Trimming stripped 1 base from V and 5 bases from J, with 10 bases between. Germline V CDR1 and CDR2: SGDLS, YYNGEE. The CDR3 is 14 amino acids. In DNA form, the CDR3 reads TGTGCCAGCAGCGTATGGGAGCGGGATCAGCCCCAGCATTTT. This gives the protein CASSVWERDQPQHF.

The chain carries TRBV6-2 or TRBV6-3 and TRBJ2-5; no clear D gene. The CDR3 has 11 residues. The germline V gene has CDR1 MNHEY and CDR2 SVGEGT. V was shortened by 2 bases and J by 5 bases, with 3 bases between the two germline ends. CDR3 amino acids: CASSYRETQYF. In DNA form, the CDR3 reads TGTGCCAGCAGTTACCGGGAGACCCAGTACTTC.

The chain links TRBV7-2 to TRBJ2-3; 11 nucleotides agree with TRBD2. V lost 3 bases and J lost 3; bases outside the gene matches: 5. This CDR3 comprises 16 residues. CDR1 SGHTA and CDR2 FQGNSA come from the germline V gene. The CDR3 DNA follows: TGTGCCAGCAGCTTCAATAGCGGGAGGGGTACAGATACGCAGTATTTT. Its protein product is CASSFNSGRGTDTQYF.

The rearrangement uses TRBV6-5 and TRBJ2-7, with 13 bases aligning to TRBD2. CDR1 and CDR2 from the germline V gene are MNHEY and SVGAGI. The ends lost 6 bases at V and 4 bases at J; junction bases unmatched: 6. The CDR3 consists of 15 residues. This CDR3 reads CASSGPGLAGYEQYF. The CDR3 DNA follows: TGTGCCAGCAGCGGCCCGGGACTAGCGGGATACGAGCAGTACTTC.